This is a list of T cell receptor beta chains from one sample in a study of identifying expanded T cells in peripheral blood. TCRdb's copy holds only in-frame clones and misses some; the assay was immunoSEQ multiplex PCR. The sample includes 70,000 or so clones, roughly 90% of them seen just once. The sequenced material came from blood. All receptors derive from a person aged 18 to 75 in good health. Both conserved end residues are part of each CDR3. The order of the fields is CDR3 protein, CDR3 DNA, J gene, D gene, V gene, clone size. The D gene is left open where the match is weak. Where a row states a size, it is once, few, many or the class of an expanded clone; other rows omit it.

CDR3: CASRPPGQLNSPLHF
DNA: TGTGCCAGCAGACCCCCGGGACAGCTCAATTCACCCCTCCACTTT
J: TRBJ1-6
D: TRBD1
V: TRBV6-1
size: NA

CDR3: CASSPRIGDEKLFF
DNA: TGTGCCAGCAGCCCCAGGATTGGGGATGAAAAACTGTTTTTT
J: TRBJ1-4
D: NA
V: TRBV7-6
size: NA

CDR3: CASSQERSSAGNIQYF
DNA: TGCGCCAGCAGCCAAGAGAGAAGTTCGGCAGGTAACATTCAGTACTTC
J: TRBJ2-4
D: NA
V: TRBV4-3
size: NA

CDR3: CSAETYNEQFF
DNA: TGCAGCGCTGAAACCTACAATGAGCAGTTCTTC
J: TRBJ2-1
D: NA
V: TRBV29-1
size: NA

CDR3: CASSPDVPSTDTQYF
DNA: TGTGCCAGCAGCCCCGACGTACCTAGCACAGATACGCAGTATTTT
J: TRBJ2-3
D: NA
V: TRBV7-9
size: few

CDR3: CASSPGPGGRTMIPAFF
DNA: TGCGCCAGCAGCCCAGGGCCCGGTGGTCGAACGATGATTCCCGCTTTCTTT
J: TRBJ1-1
D: NA
V: TRBV5-1
size: NA

CDR3: CSVERGIQYF
DNA: TGCAGCGTTGAGAGAGGCATTCAGTACTTC
J: TRBJ2-4
D: NA
V: TRBV29-1
size: NA

CDR3: CSVLPGGAGELFF
DNA: TGCAGCGTTCTGCCCGGGGGGGCTGGGGAGCTGTTTTTT
J: TRBJ2-2
D: TRBD2
V: TRBV29-1
size: NA

CDR3: CASSFSTGGNTEAFF
DNA: TGCGCCAGCAGCTTCTCTACAGGGGGGAACACTGAAGCTTTCTTT
J: TRBJ1-1
D: TRBD1
V: TRBV5-1
size: NA

CDR3: CASSPWVVGTGKDGYTF
DNA: TGTGCCAGCAGCCCCTGGGTCGTGGGGACAGGGAAAGATGGCTACACCTTC
J: TRBJ1-2
D: TRBD1
V: TRBV7-2
size: NA

CDR3: CASSPTSRGGAFNEQFF
DNA: TGTGCCAGCAGCCCGACCTCTCGCGGGGGGGCCTTCAATGAGCAGTTCTTC
J: TRBJ2-1
D: TRBD2
V: TRBV9
size: NA

CDR3: CASRLTGTGTSEAFF
DNA: TGTGCCAGTAGACTGACCGGGACAGGGACCTCTGAAGCTTTCTTT
J: TRBJ1-1
D: TRBD1
V: TRBV19
size: NA

CDR3: CASSFSWGGANYGYTF
DNA: TGTGCCAGCAGTTTTTCGTGGGGGGGGGCTAACTATGGCTACACCTTC
J: TRBJ1-2
D: NA
V: TRBV6-5
size: NA

CDR3: CASSLQGPDTQYF
DNA: TGTGCCAGCAGTTTACAGGGCCCAGATACGCAGTATTTT
J: TRBJ2-3
D: NA
V: TRBV13
size: NA

CDR3: CASSVVGAEQFF
DNA: TGTGCCAGCAGCGTAGTAGGGGCTGAGCAGTTCTTC
J: TRBJ2-1
D: NA
V: TRBV9
size: NA

CDR3: CASSPGQGSEQYF
DNA: TGTGCCAGCTCACCCGGACAGGGAAGCGAGCAGTACTTC
J: TRBJ2-7
D: TRBD1
V: TRBV18
size: NA

CDR3: CAACAQAPYEQYF
DNA: TGTGCCGCCTGTGCACAGGCCCCCTACGAGCAGTACTTC
J: TRBJ2-7
D: NA
V: TRBV6-1
size: NA

CDR3: CASSEAAGGRNTEAFF
DNA: TGTGCCAGCAGTGAAGCGGCAGGGGGTAGGAACACTGAAGCTTTCTTT
J: TRBJ1-1
D: TRBD1
V: TRBV6-1
size: NA

CDR3: CARSPGGNTQYF
DNA: TGTGCCAGAAGCCCGGGCGGGAATACGCAGTATTTT
J: TRBJ2-3
D: NA
V: TRBV5-3
size: NA

CDR3: CASKLAGPYEQYF
DNA: TGTGCCAGCAAGCTAGCGGGTCCCTACGAGCAGTACTTC
J: TRBJ2-7
D: TRBD2
V: TRBV28
size: once

CDR3: CASRENRVYPYGYTF
DNA: TGTGCCAGCAGGGAAAATAGGGTCTACCCCTATGGCTACACCTTC
J: TRBJ1-2
D: NA
V: TRBV6-1
size: NA

CDR3: CAISELADSYEQYF
DNA: TGTGCCATCAGTGAGCTAGCGGACTCCTACGAGCAGTACTTC
J: TRBJ2-7
D: TRBD2
V: TRBV10-3
size: NA

CDR3: CASSFGLAGEWQYF
DNA: TGCGCCAGCAGCTTCGGGCTAGCGGGAGAATGGCAGTACTTC
J: TRBJ2-7
D: TRBD2
V: TRBV5-1
size: NA

CDR3: CASSLGISYEQYF
DNA: TGTGCCAGCAGCTTGGGGATTAGCTACGAGCAGTACTTC
J: TRBJ2-7
D: NA
V: TRBV5-6
size: NA

CDR3: CASSSRLQVAETQYF
DNA: TGTGCCAGCAGCTCCCGGCTACAGGTAGCGGAGACCCAGTACTTC
J: TRBJ2-5
D: NA
V: TRBV27
size: NA

CDR3: CASSYGQGARYEQYF
DNA: TGTGCCAGCAGTTACGGCCAGGGGGCCCGCTACGAGCAGTACTTC
J: TRBJ2-7
D: TRBD1
V: TRBV6-5
size: NA

CDR3: CASNPGAGGYNEQFF
DNA: TGTGCCAGCAACCCTGGAGCGGGAGGGTACAATGAGCAGTTCTTC
J: TRBJ2-1
D: TRBD2
V: TRBV6-1
size: NA

CDR3: CASGSTGGSTEAFF
DNA: TGTGCTAGTGGTTCGACAGGGGGTTCCACTGAAGCTTTCTTT
J: TRBJ1-1
D: TRBD1
V: TRBV12-5
size: NA

CDR3: CASSQGTGGTEQYF
DNA: TGCGCCAGCAGCCAGGGGACAGGGGGTACGGAGCAGTACTTC
J: TRBJ2-7
D: TRBD1
V: TRBV5-1
size: NA

CDR3: CASSQVLADNEQFF
DNA: TGCGCCAGCAGCCAAGTACTAGCGGACAATGAGCAGTTCTTC
J: TRBJ2-1
D: TRBD2
V: TRBV4-3
size: NA

CDR3: CASSYDGSSYEQYF
DNA: TGTGCCAGCAGTTACGACGGGAGCTCCTACGAGCAGTACTTC
J: TRBJ2-7
D: NA
V: TRBV6-5
size: NA

CDR3: CASSLAPGRGFNTEAFF
DNA: TGTGCCAGCAGCTTAGCTCCGGGCAGGGGGTTTAACACTGAAGCTTTCTTT
J: TRBJ1-1
D: TRBD1
V: TRBV7-9
size: NA

CDR3: CAIRWGGEDTEAFF
DNA: TGTGCCATCAGATGGGGGGGAGAGGACACTGAAGCTTTCTTT
J: TRBJ1-1
D: NA
V: TRBV10-3
size: NA

CDR3: CASKGTSLREKLFF
DNA: TGTGCCAGCAAGGGGACGTCCCTGAGAGAAAAACTGTTTTTT
J: TRBJ1-4
D: NA
V: TRBV28
size: NA

CDR3: CASSSIAETADTQYF
DNA: TGTGCCAGCTCATCTATAGCGGAGACGGCAGATACGCAGTATTTT
J: TRBJ2-3
D: NA
V: TRBV18
size: NA

CDR3: CASSSGRVNNEQFF
DNA: TGTGCCAGCAGCTCGGGACGTGTCAACAATGAGCAGTTCTTC
J: TRBJ2-1
D: NA
V: TRBV7-2
size: NA

CDR3: CASSLAGGNSGANVLTF
DNA: TGTGCCAGCAGCTTAGCAGGGGGTAACTCTGGGGCCAACGTCCTGACTTTC
J: TRBJ2-6
D: NA
V: TRBV7-2
size: NA

CDR3: CATSREPFIGTGNTEAFF
DNA: TGTGCCACCAGCAGAGAGCCATTCATCGGGACAGGGAACACTGAAGCTTTCTTT
J: TRBJ1-1
D: TRBD1
V: TRBV15
size: NA

CDR3: CAISEIGVDSGNTIYF
DNA: TGTGCCATCAGTGAGATTGGGGTGGACTCTGGAAACACCATATATTTT
J: TRBJ1-3
D: NA
V: TRBV10-3
size: NA

CDR3: CASSQASTALNYGYTF
DNA: TGCGCCAGCAGCCAAGCTTCGACGGCGCTCAACTATGGCTACACCTTC
J: TRBJ1-2
D: NA
V: TRBV4-3
size: once

CDR3: CASSLTPTNEKLFF
DNA: TGTGCCAGCAGCTTGACCCCGACTAATGAAAAACTGTTTTTT
J: TRBJ1-4
D: NA
V: TRBV5-4
size: NA

CDR3: CAGGGAGELFF
DNA: TGTGCCGGCGGGGGGGCCGGGGAGCTGTTTTTT
J: TRBJ2-2
D: TRBD2
V: TRBV10-3
size: once

CDR3: CASIRGPRSSSQHF
DNA: TGTGCCAGTATCCGGGGACCGCGGTCTTCGTCCCAGCATTTT
J: TRBJ1-5
D: NA
V: TRBV6-1
size: NA

CDR3: CASSLGETSTDTQYF
DNA: TGCGCCAGCAGCTTGGGAGAAACTAGCACAGATACGCAGTATTTT
J: TRBJ2-3
D: NA
V: TRBV5-1
size: NA

CDR3: CASSSVGAGDEDTQYF
DNA: TGTGCCAGCAGCTCCGTTGGAGCGGGAGATGAGGATACGCAGTATTTT
J: TRBJ2-3
D: TRBD2
V: TRBV5-8
size: NA